Each of the 4 T cell receptor beta chains below was sequenced from the same sample in a study of cytomegalovirus exposure and HLA in healthy donors. Researchers ran the PCR with 60 Vbeta and 13 Jbeta primers. This table comes from immunoSEQ multiplex PCR, and its TCRdb copy is limited to in-frame clones, with some not included. Found here are approximately 190,000 clones; the top ten clones hold 6.5%. The sequenced material came from PBMCs. The receptors derive from a man aged 25-40 years in good health and CMV-seronegative.

V and J are TRBV11-3 and TRBJ2-7; D perhaps matches TRBD2 (6 bases). Germline V CDR1 and CDR2: SGHNT, YENEEA. The V end was cut by 5 bases, the J end by 3 bases, with 14 bases between. The CDR3 is 14 amino acids. For the CDR3, the DNA is TGTGCCAGCAGCCCGGGGACTGGCGACTACGAGCAGTACTTC. Its translation: CASSPGTGDYEQYF. The full variable domain, completed using reference TRBV11-3 and TRBJ2-7, is EAGVVQSPRYKIIEKKQPVAFWCNPISGHNTLYWYLQNLGQGPELLIRYENEEAVDDSQLPKDRFSAERLKGVDSTLKIQPAELGDSAVYLCASSPGTGDYEQYFGPGTRLTVT.

The J gene is TRBJ2-5, the V gene TRBV9; 8 bases are a match to TRBD2. The CDR3 spans 15 residues. V trimming: 0 bases; J trimming: 5 bases; junction bases outside the gene matches: 6. Germline V lookup: CDR1 SGDLS, CDR2 YYNGEE. Here the CDR3 reads CASSVGVSGTETQYF. As DNA, the CDR3 is TGTGCCAGCAGCGTAGGGGTTAGCGGGACTGAGACCCAGTACTTC.

The rearrangement links TRBV28 to TRBJ1-4; unclear D gene. With 6 bases removed from V and 11 bases from J, the gap between germline ends came to 13 bases. CDR3 size: 12 residues. CDR1 is MDHEN and CDR2 is SYDVKM in the germline V gene. The CDR3 bases are TGTGCCAGCAGCCCCAATACCGGGAAACTGTTTTTT. Its translation is CASSPNTGKLFF.

J is TRBJ1-1 and V is TRBV25-1; 9 bases line up with TRBD1. V dropped 1 base and J dropped 6; count of bases not matched to a gene: 9. CDR3 length: 16 residues. Per the germline V gene, CDR1 is MGHDK and CDR2 is SYGVNS. CDR3 DNA sequence: TGTGCCAGCAGTGAATTAGAGGGACAGGGTACGGCTGAAGCTTTCTTT. Amino acid sequence: CASSELEGQGTAEAFF.